The rows below give T cell receptor beta chains drawn from one sample of a study of shared clonotypes between healthy human individuals. Generated by immunoSEQ multiplex PCR, the TCRdb table keeps only in-frame clones and is missing some. The sample has 2 million to 2.5 million clones, 93% seen once. Sequencing was performed on naive CD4+ T cells from PBMCs. These receptors were obtained from a man younger than 35 in good health. Some clones in this sample may be carry-over from other donors' samples. Each CDR3 is given with its conserved first and last residue. The D gene is left open where the match is weak. Clone size is stated in some rows and not others, as once, few, many or a class when expanded.

v_gene,j_gene,abundance,len,d_gene,CDR3nt,CDR3aa
TRBV28,TRBJ1-5,NA,15,NA,TGTGCCAGCAGTACGACAGGAGATAGCAATCAGCCCCAGCATTTT,CASSTTGDSNQPQHF
TRBV4-2,TRBJ2-5,NA,17,TRBD2,TGTGCCAGCAGCCAAGGCCGTGGTAGCGGGAGTCCAGAGACCCAGTACTTC,CASSQGRGSGSPETQYF
TRBV19,TRBJ1-1,NA,13,TRBD1,TGTGCCAGTAGTAGACAGGGGGACACTGAAGCTTTCTTT,CASSRQGDTEAFF
TRBV27,TRBJ2-7,NA,16,TRBD2,TGTGCCAGCACCCCCGCCGGGACGGGAGGCTCCTACGAGCAGTACTTC,CASTPAGTGGSYEQYF
TRBV28,TRBJ2-1,NA,14,NA,TGTGCCAGCACCGTCACCGGGGCGGGACACGAGCAGTTCTTC,CASTVTGAGHEQFF
TRBV25-1,TRBJ2-1,NA,16,TRBD2,TGTGCCAGCAGCTCTTGGGGGGCGGGAGGGCCGAGTGAGCAGTTCTTC,CASSSWGAGGPSEQFF
TRBV9,TRBJ2-1,NA,15,TRBD2,TGTGCCAGCAGCGTGAACGGGGGGAGAACCAATGAGCAGTTCTTC,CASSVNGGRTNEQFF
TRBV29-1,TRBJ2-3,NA,15,NA,TGCAGCGTTGAGGAAGGGAGATCTAGCACAGATACGCAGTATTTT,CSVEEGRSSTDTQYF
TRBV19,TRBJ1-2,NA,13,TRBD1,TGTGCCAGTCTCGGGGACAGAGAATATGGCTACACCTTC,CASLGDREYGYTF
TRBV6-1,TRBJ2-7,once,15,TRBD1,TGTGCCAGCACCACCGGGACAGTGCACTCCTACGAGCAGTACTTC,CASTTGTVHSYEQYF
TRBV6-6,TRBJ2-7,once,15,NA,TGTGCCAGCAGTTACTCCGGGCCGGGGCCCTACGAGCAGTACTTC,CASSYSGPGPYEQYF
TRBV5-1,TRBJ1-3,NA,15,NA,TGCGCCAGCAGCTTGCTACCGGGTAGTGAAAACACCATATATTTT,CASSLLPGSENTIYF
TRBV9,TRBJ2-5,NA,16,TRBD2,TGTGCCAGCAGCGTCAGCTTGGGGGGGATGCAAGAGACCCAGTACTTC,CASSVSLGGMQETQYF
TRBV4-3,TRBJ2-3,NA,17,NA,TGCGCCAGCAGCCAAGCTACGACCGGGAGTTCGTCAGATACGCAGTATTTT,CASSQATTGSSSDTQYF
TRBV6-4,TRBJ1-2,NA,15,NA,TGTGCCAGCAGTGCCAACCCCGGGACACCCGATGGCTACACCTTC,CASSANPGTPDGYTF
TRBV29-1,TRBJ2-2,NA,14,NA,TGCAGCGTCACCGGACACCCGAACACCGGGGAGCTGTTTTTT,CSVTGHPNTGELFF
TRBV28,TRBJ2-6,NA,15,NA,TGTGCCAGCAGTAAAGGGGGGAGTGGGGCCAACGTCCTGACTTTC,CASSKGGSGANVLTF
TRBV6-6,TRBJ1-2,once,15,NA,TGTGCCAGCAGTTACTCAAAGGGGTCCAACTATGGCTACACCTTC,CASSYSKGSNYGYTF
TRBV7-9,TRBJ1-2,NA,15,NA,TGTGCCAGCAGCTTAGAGCGGCAGGGCGTTTCTGGCTACACCTTC,CASSLERQGVSGYTF
TRBV9,TRBJ2-7,NA,16,TRBD1,TGTGCCAGCAGCGTAGCAGGGGGCTACAGCTCCTACGAGCAGTACTTC,CASSVAGGYSSYEQYF
TRBV18,TRBJ2-3,NA,16,NA,TGTGCCAGCTCACCCCGCGCGTCCCCGGGCGGAGATACGCAGTATTTT,CASSPRASPGGDTQYF
TRBV28,TRBJ2-3,once,17,TRBD2,TGTGCCAGCAGTTCCGACAAGCGGACTAGCGGCACAGATACGCAGTATTTT,CASSSDKRTSGTDTQYF
TRBV5-6,TRBJ2-5,NA,15,TRBD1,TGTGCCAGCAGCTCCAAACACAGGGGGCGGGAGACCCAGTACTTC,CASSSKHRGRETQYF
TRBV7-9,TRBJ1-2,NA,15,NA,TGTGCCAGCAGCTCTACCGTGGGCAGGGCCTATGGCTACACCTTC,CASSSTVGRAYGYTF
TRBV11-3,TRBJ1-5,few,14,TRBD1,TGTGCCAACACGACTCGACAGGGATGGCAGCCCCAGCATTTT,CANTTRQGWQPQHF
TRBV10-2,TRBJ2-1,NA,15,TRBD1,TGCGCCAGCAGTGAATCGCGAGACAGGGTCACTGAGCAGTTCTTC,CASSESRDRVTEQFF
TRBV6-5,TRBJ2-3,once,16,TRBD2,TGTGCCAGCAGTTACTTTCGAGCGGGAGCGGCAGATACGCAGTATTTT,CASSYFRAGAADTQYF
TRBV7-2,TRBJ2-2,NA,14,NA,TGTGCCAGCAGCCCCCGCGGGACCCCGGGGGAGCTGTTTTTT,CASSPRGTPGELFF
TRBV19,TRBJ1-5,NA,19,NA,TGTGCCAGTAGTAGAGAAGGACAGACTTCAACCCCTGCGTATCTGCCCCAGCATTTT,CASSREGQTSTPAYLPQHF
TRBV21-1,TRBJ2-1,NA,14,NA,TGTGCCAGCACCCCCCCGGACTGTAACAATGAGCAGTTCTTC,CASTPPDCNNEQFF
TRBV21-1,TRBJ2-2,once,17,NA,TGTGCCAGCACCAATCGAGACGGGACAGCGAACACCGGGGAGCTGTTTTTT,CASTNRDGTANTGELFF
TRBV7-9,TRBJ2-7,NA,11,NA,TGTGCCAGCAGTTATGGACCTTCGCAGTACTTC,CASSYGPSQYF
TRBV5-1,TRBJ1-3,NA,14,NA,TGCGCCAGCAGTAAGGGGTCGTATGGAAACACCATATATTTT,CASSKGSYGNTIYF
TRBV5-1,TRBJ2-7,NA,14,TRBD2,TGCGCCAGCAGCCCCGGGACTAGTCAGTACGAGCAGTACTTC,CASSPGTSQYEQYF
TRBV5-1,TRBJ2-6,NA,17,NA,TGCGCCAGCAGCTTAACTACGGCAAGCTCTGGGGCCAACGTCCTGACTTTC,CASSLTTASSGANVLTF
TRBV28,TRBJ2-7,NA,13,NA,TGTGCCAGCAGTTTCGAAGGGGGATGGGGCCGGTACTTC,CASSFEGGWGRYF
TRBV6-5,TRBJ2-7,once,11,NA,TGTGCCAGCCTCGGCGGGTACGAGCAGTACTTC,CASLGGYEQYF
TRBV27,TRBJ2-7,few,15,NA,TGTGCCAGCAGCAGGGGACGAGGGCTCTCCTACGAGCAGTACTTC,CASSRGRGLSYEQYF
TRBV5-8,TRBJ1-3,NA,14,NA,TGTGCCAGCAGCCGCGCGGGGTATGGAAACACCATATATTTT,CASSRAGYGNTIYF
TRBV7-8,TRBJ2-7,once,14,NA,TGTGCCAGCAGCTTAGTAGGGCAGACCGCAAAGCAGTACTTC,CASSLVGQTAKQYF
TRBV5-1,TRBJ1-4,NA,14,NA,TGCGCCAGCAGGGGGCAGGGGTCTAATGAAAAACTGTTTTTT,CASRGQGSNEKLFF
TRBV6-6,TRBJ2-7,NA,13,TRBD1,TGTGCCAGCAGTTTTCAGGGGGCAGTCGAGCAGTACTTC,CASSFQGAVEQYF
TRBV27,TRBJ2-1,NA,16,TRBD1,TGTGCCAGCAGGAGGGGGCTTGGCACGTCCTACAATGAGCAGTTCTTC,CASRRGLGTSYNEQFF
TRBV27,TRBJ1-6,NA,17,TRBD1,TGTGCCAGCAGTGCCAGGGACAGGAGCTCCTATAATTCACCCCTCCACTTT,CASSARDRSSYNSPLHF
TRBV7-9,TRBJ1-1,NA,12,NA,TGTGCCAGCAGCTTAGGTGGTCTGGAAGCTTTCTTT,CASSLGGLEAFF
TRBV5-1,TRBJ2-7,NA,15,NA,TGCGCCAGCAGCTTAAGGGGTGAGAGCTCCTACGAGCAGTACTTC,CASSLRGESSYEQYF
TRBV6-4,TRBJ2-7,few,13,NA,TGTGCCAGCAGTGAAAACAGGGTGTACGAGCAGTACTTC,CASSENRVYEQYF
TRBV4-2,TRBJ2-7,NA,16,TRBD2,TGTGCCAGCAGCCAGACCACCGGGACTAGCTACTACGAGCAGTACTTC,CASSQTTGTSYYEQYF